What follows are 15 T cell receptor beta chains derived from one specimen sequenced in a study of blood T cell repertoires in COVID-19. The repertoire was sequenced with immunoSEQ multiplex PCR; TCRdb's copy has only in-frame clones and lacks some. This sample has some 73,000 clones, with more than 80% found just once. Input material: peripheral blood. These receptors were collected from a human donor in a cohort sampled during active COVID-19.

The gene calls are TRBV11-3 and TRBJ2-1; D might be TRBD1 (5 bases). This CDR3 has 13 amino acids. Germline CDR1 reads SGHNT; CDR2 reads YENEEA. Trimming cost V 2 bases and J 9 bases, with 11 bases left between them. The CDR3 loop reads CASSLSRQGEQFF. The DNA for the CDR3 is TGTGCCAGCAGCTTATCGAGGCAGGGTGAGCAGTTCTTC.

The chain has TRBV5-6 and TRBJ2-3, with D possibly being TRBD2 (6 bases). The CDR3 consists of 15 residues. Germline V gene lookup returns CDR1 SGHDT and CDR2 YYEEEE. V was trimmed by 3 bases and J by 5 bases, leaving 16 bases between them. The CDR3 region has the DNA TGTGCCAGCAGCTCTGGGACTTCTTCGGGAGATACGCAGTATTTT. It codes for CASSSGTSSGDTQYF.

V usage is TRBV5-4 and J usage is TRBJ2-2; no clear D. V was shortened by 2 bases and J by 1 base, with 6 bases between the two germline ends. Per the germline V gene, CDR1 is SGHNT and CDR2 is YYREEE (reference sequence). The CDR3 runs 14 residues. CDR3 bases: TGTGCCAGCAGCTTTGGCAGGAACACCGGGGAGCTGTTTTTT. It specifies CASSFGRNTGELFF.

The V call is TRBV5-1, the J call TRBJ2-1; 12 bases map to TRBD2. The CDR3 runs 16 residues. V gave up 4 bases and J gave up 7 bases; unmatched junction bases: 9. CDR1 and CDR2 (germline): SGHRS, YFSETQ. Here the CDR3 DNA reads TGCGCCAGCAGCGGTGCTAGCGGGGGGGTTGGTAATGAGCAGTTCTTC. Amino acid sequence: CASSGASGGVGNEQFF.

V gene TRBV11-2 combines with J gene TRBJ2-7; the match to TRBD2 covers 9 bases. Germline-derived CDR1 and CDR2 are SGHAT and FQNNGV. Germline trimming cut 3 bases from V and 5 bases from J; bases unmatched to any gene: 5. This CDR3 has 14 residues. The CDR3 nucleotides are TGTGCCAGCAGCTTCAGCCTAGCGGGGAACGAGCAGTACTTC. As protein: CASSFSLAGNEQYF.

The chain employs TRBV9 and TRBJ2-1, with 10 nucleotides matching TRBD1. Per germline, CDR1 SGDLS and CDR2 YYNGEE. CDR3 size: 16 residues. Unmatched junction bases numbered 8, after V lost 0 bases and J lost 8 bases. The CDR3 sequence: CASSVDGGQGWYEQFF. DNA of the CDR3: TGTGCCAGCAGCGTAGATGGGGGACAGGGGTGGTATGAGCAGTTCTTC. The variable domain in full, completed from reference TRBV9 and TRBJ2-1, reads DSGVTQTPKHLITATGQRVTLRCSPRSGDLSVYWYQQSLDQGLQFLIQYYNGEERAKGNILERFSAQQFPDLHSELNLSSLELGDSALYFCASSVDGGQGWYEQFFGPGTRLTVL.

The J gene is TRBJ2-1, the V gene TRBV15; 14 bases are shared with TRBD2. CDR1 and CDR2 (germline): LNHNV, YYDKDF (reference sequence). The CDR3 is made up of 18 amino acids. Trimming took 4 bases from V and 6 from J; bases not matched to a gene: 11. The CDR3, as DNA: TGTGCCACCAGCACAGGGACCGCAGGACTAGCGGGGGGCAATGAGCAGTTCTTC. This sequence encodes CATSTGTAGLAGGNEQFF.

CDR3 residues: CASSFRTSGQETQYF. CDR3 sequence (DNA): TGTGCCAGCAGCTTTCGGACTAGCGGGCAAGAGACCCAGTACTTC. V usage is TRBV12-1 and J usage is TRBJ2-5; TRBD2, the table's D call, was not compared with the DNA. TRBV12-1 is listed as a pseudogene. This CDR3 has 15 amino acids.

This clone was seen only a few times. The chain recombines TRBV5-1 with TRBJ1-2; D unclear. The V gene lost 0 bases and the J gene lost 5 bases, with 8 bases spanning the gap. The length of the CDR3 is 13 residues. Germline CDR1 is SGHRS and CDR2 is YFSETQ. CDR3 in DNA: TGCGCCAGCAGCTTGGGCGGGGAGTATGGCTACACCTTC. Protein: CASSLGGEYGYTF.

This chain uses TRBV18 with TRBJ2-5; the match to TRBD2 covers 9 bases. The junction had 8 bases not matched to a gene; V was cut back by 3 bases and J by 6 bases. CDR1 is KGHSH and CDR2 is LQKENI in the germline V gene. The CDR3 covers 15 residues. The CDR3 reads CASSPAGGERKTQYF. CDR3 DNA: TGTGCCAGCTCACCGGCGGGGGGGGAGAGAAAGACCCAGTACTTC.

The CDR3 nucleotides read TGTGCCATCAGTGAGTCAGACAGGGCAAACTATGGCTACACCTTC. Residues: CAISESDRANYGYTF. The rearrangement joins TRBV10-3 to TRBJ1-2; 7 bases map to TRBD1. Germline V gene lookup returns CDR1 ENHRY and CDR2 SYGVKD. The CDR3 length is 15 residues. With 0 bases clipped from V and 2 bases from J, the junction kept 3 bases outside the gene matches.

J is TRBJ1-5 and V is TRBV6-5; D uncertain. Trimming took 4 bases from V and 1 from J, leaving 11 bases between them. This CDR3 spans 15 amino acids. The germline gives CDR1 MNHEY, CDR2 SVGAGI. The CDR3 nucleotides read TGTGCCAGCAGTTTGACACCATTCAGCAATCAGCCCCAGCATTTT. Its protein is CASSLTPFSNQPQHF.

The chain joins TRBV6-5 to TRBJ2-7; weak D call: TRBD1 (5 bases). The CDR3 is 13 amino acids. Germline CDR1 is MNHEY and CDR2 is SVGAGI. V gave up 6 bases and J gave up 3 bases, with 12 bases separating them. CDR3 in amino acids: CASRVRVVYEQYF. CDR3 bases: TGTGCCAGCAGGGTCAGGGTAGTCTACGAGCAGTACTTC.

This chain uses TRBV2 with TRBJ1-2; tentatively, D is TRBD1 (6 bases). CDR3 length equals 10 residues. Trimming took off 4 bases at V and 14 bases at J, with 11 bases between the two ends. The germline V gene has CDR1 SNHLY and CDR2 FYNNEI. The CDR3 here is CASSGQATTF. In DNA, the CDR3 is TGTGCCAGCAGTGGACAGGCAACAACCTTC. Looking up the rest from reference TRBV2 and TRBJ1-2 gives the full variable domain: EPEVTQTPSHQVTQMGQEVILRCVPISNHLYFYWYRQILGQKVEFLVSFYNNEISEKSEIFDDQFSVERPDGSNFTLKIRSTKLEDSAMYFCASSGQATTFGSGTRLTVV.

This sequence joins TRBV29-1 and TRBJ1-2; D is unresolved. The V end was cut by 0 bases, the J end by 3 bases, with 17 bases between. Per the germline V gene, CDR1 is SQVTM and CDR2 is ANQGSEA. The CDR3 is made up of 16 amino acids. The CDR3 nucleotides are TGCAGCGTTGAAGATCCCATATCCCGGGATTACTATGGCTACACCTTC. Its translation: CSVEDPISRDYYGYTF.